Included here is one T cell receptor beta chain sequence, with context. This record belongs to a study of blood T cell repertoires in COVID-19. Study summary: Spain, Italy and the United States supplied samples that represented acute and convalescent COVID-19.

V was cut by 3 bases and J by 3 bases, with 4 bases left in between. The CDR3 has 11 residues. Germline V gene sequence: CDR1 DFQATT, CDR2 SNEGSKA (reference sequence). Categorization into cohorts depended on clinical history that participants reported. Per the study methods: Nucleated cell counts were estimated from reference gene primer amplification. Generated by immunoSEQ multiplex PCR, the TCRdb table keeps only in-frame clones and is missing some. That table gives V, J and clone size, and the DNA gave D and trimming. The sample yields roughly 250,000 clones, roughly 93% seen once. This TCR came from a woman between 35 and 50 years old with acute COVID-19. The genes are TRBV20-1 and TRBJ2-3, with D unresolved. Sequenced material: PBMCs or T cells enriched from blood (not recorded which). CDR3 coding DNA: TGCAGTGCTAGTTCAACAGATACGCAGTATTTT. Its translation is CSASSTDTQYF.